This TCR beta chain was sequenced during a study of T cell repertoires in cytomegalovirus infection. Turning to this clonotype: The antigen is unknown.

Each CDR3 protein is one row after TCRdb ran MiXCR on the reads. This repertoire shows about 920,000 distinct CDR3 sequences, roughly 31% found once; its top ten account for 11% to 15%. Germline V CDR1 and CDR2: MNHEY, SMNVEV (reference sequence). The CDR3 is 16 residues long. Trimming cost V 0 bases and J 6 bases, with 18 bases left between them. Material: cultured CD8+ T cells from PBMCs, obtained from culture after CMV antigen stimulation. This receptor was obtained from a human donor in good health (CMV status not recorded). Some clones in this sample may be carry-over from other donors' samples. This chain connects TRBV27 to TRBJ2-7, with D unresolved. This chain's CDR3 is CASSLSIRAVPIEQYF. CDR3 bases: TGTGCCAGCAGTTTATCGATTAGGGCAGTTCCTATCGAGCAGTACTTC.